This T cell receptor beta chain appears in the sequencing data of a study of T-cell reconstitution after alpha-beta-depleted transplantation in children. This clonotype was seen at least ten times. The germline V and J ends were trimmed by 3 bases and 2 bases, with 5 bases remaining between them. CDR1 and CDR2 (germline): DFQATT, SNEGSKA (reference sequence). This CDR3 has 12 amino acids. The TCRbeta library was prepared with unique molecular identifiers. MiXCR, run by TCRdb on the PCR reads, gives a single entry per CDR3 protein. The table includes 200,000 or so distinct CDR3 sequences, around 7.7% detected once.

The source of this sequence is a male patient aged 2 to 9 who had a stem cell transplant for acute myeloid leukemia, so the T cells may come from the graft donor. The sequencing here drew on PBMCs, mostly from graft donor cells, taken 360 days after TCRalphabeta/CD19-depleted stem cell transplant. The rearrangement links TRBV20-1 to TRBJ1-5; no clear D gene. The DNA for the CDR3 is TGCAGTGCTAGCACCCGCAATCAGCCCCAGCATTTT. Translation: CSASTRNQPQHF.